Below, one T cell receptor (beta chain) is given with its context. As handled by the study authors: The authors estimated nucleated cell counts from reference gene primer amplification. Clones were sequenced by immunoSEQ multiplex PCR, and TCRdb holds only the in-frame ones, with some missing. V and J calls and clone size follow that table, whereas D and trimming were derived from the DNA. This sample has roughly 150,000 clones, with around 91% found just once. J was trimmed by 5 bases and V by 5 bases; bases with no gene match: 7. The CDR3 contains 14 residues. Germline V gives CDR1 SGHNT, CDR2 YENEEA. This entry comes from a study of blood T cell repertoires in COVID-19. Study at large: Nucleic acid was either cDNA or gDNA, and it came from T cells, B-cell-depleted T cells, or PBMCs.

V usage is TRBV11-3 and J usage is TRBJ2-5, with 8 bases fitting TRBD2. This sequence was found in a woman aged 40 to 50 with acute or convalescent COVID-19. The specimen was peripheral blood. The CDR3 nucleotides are TGTGCCAGCAGCCGGGGGGGGACCACGGAGACCCAGTACTTC. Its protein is CASSRGGTTETQYF.